This T cell receptor (beta chain) comes out of a study of blood T cell repertoires in COVID-19. Study-level background: Spain, Italy and the United States supplied samples that represented acute and convalescent COVID-19. T cells, B-cell-depleted T cells, or PBMCs supplied cDNA or gDNA.

Per the original methods: Amplification of reference gene primers provided the estimated nucleated cell counts. The protocol was immunoSEQ multiplex PCR, while the TCRdb copy is restricted to in-frame clones and leaves out a portion. V, J and clone size are those of that table, while D and trimming were read from the DNA. The repertoire holds some 320,000 clones, about 91% seen once, with 5.5% to 8% in the top ten. The CDR3 is 14 residues long. V lost 5 bases and J lost 3, with 13 bases in between. Germline-derived CDR1 and CDR2 are SGHTA and FQGNSA. The chain carries TRBV7-2 and TRBJ1-1, with D possibly being TRBD1 (5 bases). Sequences were obtained from peripheral blood. The receptor comes from a woman aged 25 to 39 who had recovered from COVID-19. The CDR3 DNA reads TGTGCCAGCAGCCGTCCGGGGGTTGACACTGAAGCTTTCTTT. It translates to CASSRPGVDTEAFF.